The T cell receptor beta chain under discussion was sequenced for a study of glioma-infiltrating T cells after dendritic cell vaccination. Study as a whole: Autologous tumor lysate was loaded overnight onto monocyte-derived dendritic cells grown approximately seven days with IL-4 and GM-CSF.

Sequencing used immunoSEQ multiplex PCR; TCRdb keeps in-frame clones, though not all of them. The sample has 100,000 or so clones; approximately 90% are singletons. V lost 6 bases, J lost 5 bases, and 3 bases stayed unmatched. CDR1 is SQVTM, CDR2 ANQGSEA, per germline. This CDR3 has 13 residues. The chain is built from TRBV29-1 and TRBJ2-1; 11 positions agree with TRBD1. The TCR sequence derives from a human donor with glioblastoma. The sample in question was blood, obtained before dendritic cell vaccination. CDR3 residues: CSVRDRGNNEQFF. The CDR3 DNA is TGCAGCGTCCGGGACAGGGGGAACAATGAGCAGTTCTTC.